The T cell receptor beta chain under discussion was sequenced for a study of T cell responses to AZD1222 COVID-19 vaccine. The V and J ends lost 6 bases and 10 bases respectively, with 10 bases between them. The CDR3 spans 11 residues. The germline V gene encodes CDR1 MNHEY and CDR2 SVGAGI. Sequencing used immunoSEQ multiplex PCR; TCRdb keeps in-frame clones, though not all of them. The table lists under 20,000 clones, approximately 84% of them singletons. The sample in question was peripheral blood, obtained 28 days after the second AZD1222 dose. This clonotype originated in an adult who received the AZD1222 COVID-19 vaccine. The V gene is TRBV6-5, the J gene TRBJ2-1; D gene ambiguous. The chain's CDR3 is CASSLAPEQFF. The CDR3 DNA sequence: TGTGCCAGCAGCTTAGCTCCAGAGCAGTTCTTC.